Sequencing of this TCR beta chain was carried out in a study of HIV-infected patients and healthy controls. Study-wide findings and caveats: Size-matching overweighted rare events from HIV-infected data when comparing patients with controls.

Germline values: CDR1 SGHDN, CDR2 FVKESK. CDR3 length equals 16 residues. V shed 3 bases and J 1 base; nucleotides not matched to a gene: 3. 500 ng RNA was reverse transcribed with alpha and beta constant-region primers. Each of the alpha and beta chains got its own library through chain-specific third strand synthesis with indices. Using its own MiXCR run on the 5' RACE reads, TCRdb lists one record per CDR3 protein. The table lists some 6,100 distinct CDR3 sequences, around 7% of them singletons, with roughly 15% in the top ten. Follow-up blood was drawn about 14 weeks, roughly three months, after antiretroviral therapy began. The repertoire came from unfractionated whole blood and reflected all unsorted peripheral T cells. The RNA source was a roughly 2.4 ml peripheral blood draw. This clonotype was counted a few times. Antigen: not known.

The chain employs TRBV14 and TRBJ2-2; the match to TRBD1 covers 9 bases. The sequence derives from an adult with HIV infection. The source material was blood, sampled during antiretroviral therapy. The CDR3 nucleotides are TGTGCCAGCAGCCACCGGGACAGGGTGAACACCGGGGAGCTGTTTTTT. Protein: CASSHRDRVNTGELFF.